This T cell receptor (beta chain) is drawn from a study of CD8+ T cells in alopecia areata. In each case, RNA was isolated and then reverse transcribed into cDNA as the sequencing template. Clones were read by immunoSEQ multiplex PCR, and TCRdb kept only the in-frame ones, dropping some. The profile covers 120,000 or so clones, with 47% appearing a single time and roughly a tenth taken by the ten largest. This receptor was obtained from a human donor with alopecia areata. The sample consisted of NKG2D-low CD8+ T cells sorted from blood.

CDR3 residues: CARRRQGTLPQHF. DNA of the CDR3: TGTGCCAGGAGAAGACAGGGAACATTGCCCCAGCATTTT. The V call is TRBV27, the J call TRBJ1-5; 7 nucleotides align to TRBD1. The CDR3 loop spans 13 amino acids. The J segment lost 9 bases and the V segment lost 9 bases, leaving 11 bases of the junction unmatched. Germline V CDR1 and CDR2: MNHEY, SMNVEV (reference sequence).